A selection of T cell receptor beta chains follows, all from one sample in a study of cytomegalovirus exposure and HLA in healthy donors. Generated by immunoSEQ multiplex PCR, the TCRdb table keeps only in-frame clones and is missing some. The data contain around 210,000 clones, 80% to 85% of them singletons. The source material was PBMCs. These receptors all come from a woman in her forties in good health and CMV-seronegative. The CDR3 runs from the conserved cysteine through the conserved F or W. The D gene is left open where the match is weak. Clone sizes are given selectively: once, few, many, or a class where the clone is expanded.

J: TRBJ2-7
size: .
D: .
V: TRBV4-1
CDR3: CASSQDSTGYSYEQYF
DNA: TGCGCCAGCAGCCAAGATTCGACAGGCTACTCCTACGAGCAGTACTTC

J: TRBJ2-5
size: few
D: .
V: TRBV27
CDR3: CASSLWDSETQYF
DNA: TGTGCCAGCAGTTTATGGGACTCGGAGACCCAGTACTTC

J: TRBJ2-2
size: .
D: .
V: TRBV9
CDR3: CASSAYLTGELFF
DNA: TGTGCCAGCAGCGCTTATTTAACCGGGGAGCTGTTTTTT

J: TRBJ1-5
size: .
D: .
V: TRBV30
CDR3: CAWSRLANQPQHF
DNA: TGTGCCTGGAGTCGGTTAGCCAATCAGCCCCAGCATTTT

J: TRBJ1-2
size: .
D: .
V: TRBV30
CDR3: CAWGRNYGYTF
DNA: TGTGCCTGGGGCCGCAACTATGGCTACACCTTC

J: TRBJ2-2
size: .
D: .
V: TRBV6-4
CDR3: CASSPAWSSTGELFF
DNA: TGTGCCAGCAGCCCCGCTTGGAGCTCCACCGGGGAGCTGTTTTTT

J: TRBJ2-5
size: .
D: TRBD1
V: TRBV5-6
CDR3: CASSLAGTGETYF
DNA: TGTGCCAGCAGCTTGGCTGGGACAGGGGAAACGTACTTC

J: TRBJ1-3
size: .
D: .
V: TRBV10-2
CDR3: CASTFEGTGNTIYF
DNA: TGCGCCAGCACTTTTGAGGGAACTGGAAACACCATATATTTT

J: TRBJ1-1
size: .
D: TRBD1
V: TRBV6-6
CDR3: CASNRQGNTEAFF
DNA: TGTGCCAGCAACAGACAGGGTAACACTGAAGCTTTCTTT

J: TRBJ1-1
size: .
D: .
V: TRBV27
CDR3: CASSPVGRGTEAFF
DNA: TGTGCCAGCAGTCCAGTGGGACGGGGGACTGAAGCTTTCTTT

J: TRBJ2-7
size: .
D: TRBD2
V: TRBV5-4
CDR3: CASSFASGSAAEQYF
DNA: TGTGCCAGCAGCTTTGCTAGCGGGAGTGCTGCCGAGCAGTACTTC

J: TRBJ1-2
size: .
D: TRBD1
V: TRBV2
CDR3: CASSDPGQGVHGYTF
DNA: TGTGCCAGCAGTGACCCGGGACAGGGGGTACATGGCTACACCTTC

J: TRBJ2-6
size: .
D: .
V: TRBV28
CDR3: CASSRRTGNLVNVLTF
DNA: TGTGCCAGCAGCCGACGAACCGGGAACCTTGTCAACGTCCTGACTTTC

J: TRBJ2-1
size: .
D: TRBD2
V: TRBV19
CDR3: CASSLAGGYNEQFF
DNA: TGTGCCAGTAGCCTAGCGGGAGGGTACAATGAGCAGTTCTTC

J: TRBJ2-7
size: .
D: TRBD2
V: TRBV7-2
CDR3: CASSQLAGGPYF
DNA: TGTGCCAGCAGCCAACTAGCGGGAGGGCCATACTTC

J: TRBJ1-1
size: .
D: TRBD1
V: TRBV2
CDR3: CASSERDRDFGEAFF
DNA: TGTGCCAGCAGTGAACGGGACAGAGATTTCGGAGAAGCTTTCTTT

J: TRBJ2-1
size: few
D: TRBD2
V: TRBV19
CDR3: CASSYTSGSPNEQFF
DNA: TGTGCCAGTAGTTACACTAGCGGGAGTCCCAATGAGCAGTTCTTC

J: TRBJ2-7
size: .
D: .
V: TRBV27
CDR3: CASSPGMWHEQYF
DNA: TGTGCCAGCAGTCCGGGGATGTGGCACGAGCAGTACTTC

J: TRBJ2-4
size: once
D: TRBD1
V: TRBV18
CDR3: CASSRSPGTGGFDIQYF
DNA: TGTGCCAGCTCCAGAAGTCCCGGGACAGGGGGCTTTGACATTCAGTACTTC

J: TRBJ1-1
size: few
D: TRBD1
V: TRBV18
CDR3: CASSPRADRGGEAFF
DNA: TGTGCCAGCTCACCACGGGCGGACAGGGGTGGTGAAGCTTTCTTT

J: TRBJ1-4
size: .
D: TRBD1
V: TRBV15
CDR3: CATSGRRTGANEKLFF
DNA: TGTGCCACCAGCGGAAGAAGGACAGGGGCTAATGAAAAACTGTTTTTT

J: TRBJ1-1
size: .
D: .
V: TRBV30
CDR3: CAWSVSAFEAFF
DNA: TGTGCCTGGAGTGTCTCAGCGTTTGAAGCTTTCTTT

J: TRBJ1-5
size: .
D: .
V: TRBV7-9
CDR3: CASSLDAWGQGNQPQHF
DNA: TGTGCCAGCAGCTTAGACGCGTGGGGGCAGGGCAATCAGCCCCAGCATTTT

J: TRBJ2-7
size: few
D: TRBD2
V: TRBV4-2
CDR3: CASSKLGQGLESYEQYF
DNA: TGTGCCAGCAGCAAGCTCGGCCAGGGACTAGAATCCTACGAGCAGTACTTC

J: TRBJ2-1
size: .
D: TRBD1
V: TRBV18
CDR3: CASSLVPGQGRDEQFF
DNA: TGTGCCAGCTCACTCGTTCCGGGACAGGGGCGCGATGAGCAGTTCTTC

J: TRBJ1-5
size: .
D: TRBD1
V: TRBV5-1
CDR3: CASSLAAGGNQPQHF
DNA: TGCGCCAGCAGCTTGGCCGCAGGGGGTAATCAGCCCCAGCATTTT

J: TRBJ2-7
size: .
D: TRBD2
V: TRBV5-1
CDR3: CASSPGTSGHYEQYF
DNA: TGCGCCAGCAGCCCGGGGACTAGCGGGCACTACGAGCAGTACTTC

J: TRBJ2-6
size: .
D: TRBD1
V: TRBV10-1
CDR3: CASTQIQTGGRSGANVLTF
DNA: TGCGCCAGCACCCAAATCCAGACAGGGGGCAGGTCTGGGGCCAACGTCCTGACTTTC

J: TRBJ2-7
size: .
D: TRBD2
V: TRBV30
CDR3: CAWVIAGVKQYF
DNA: TGTGCCTGGGTTATAGCGGGAGTTAAGCAGTACTTC

J: TRBJ2-7
size: .
D: TRBD2
V: TRBV10-2
CDR3: CASSDTSGRAYEQYF
DNA: TGCGCCAGCAGTGATACTAGCGGGAGGGCCTACGAGCAGTACTTC

J: TRBJ1-6
size: .
D: .
V: TRBV5-1
CDR3: CASSWTGDNSPLHF
DNA: TGCGCCAGCAGCTGGACGGGGGATAATTCACCCCTCCACTTT

J: TRBJ2-7
size: .
D: TRBD1
V: TRBV10-1
CDR3: CASSRGQGYEQYF
DNA: TGCGCCAGCAGTAGAGGACAGGGCTACGAGCAGTACTTC

J: TRBJ2-7
size: once
D: TRBD1
V: TRBV28
CDR3: CASSSGQGPYEQYF
DNA: TGTGCCAGCAGTTCAGGACAGGGACCCTACGAGCAGTACTTC

J: TRBJ2-2
size: .
D: .
V: TRBV7-2
CDR3: CASSPYGQTTGELFF
DNA: TGTGCCAGCAGCCCCTACGGACAGACCACCGGGGAGCTGTTTTTT

J: TRBJ2-7
size: .
D: .
V: TRBV6-5
CDR3: CASSYSYGDTYEQYF
DNA: TGTGCCAGCAGTTACTCTTACGGGGATACCTACGAGCAGTACTTC

J: TRBJ2-1
size: .
D: .
V: TRBV10-1
CDR3: CASSEGGSYNEQFF
DNA: TGCGCCAGCAGTGAAGGGGGCTCCTACAATGAGCAGTTCTTC

J: TRBJ1-4
size: few
D: TRBD1
V: TRBV7-6
CDR3: CASSSSGGSEKLFF
DNA: TGTGCCAGCAGTTCTTCAGGGGGATCGGAAAAACTGTTTTTT

J: TRBJ2-5
size: .
D: TRBD2
V: TRBV30
CDR3: CAWSRLAGGGETQYF
DNA: TGTGCCTGGAGTCGGCTAGCGGGAGGCGGGGAGACCCAGTACTTC

J: TRBJ2-7
size: .
D: .
V: TRBV5-1
CDR3: CASSLELDYEQYF
DNA: TGCGCCAGCAGCTTGGAACTAGATTACGAGCAGTACTTC

J: TRBJ2-2
size: .
D: TRBD1
V: TRBV5-1
CDR3: CASRLRQGVAGELFF
DNA: TGCGCCAGCCGACTCAGACAGGGGGTCGCCGGGGAGCTGTTTTTT

J: TRBJ2-3
size: .
D: TRBD2
V: TRBV7-3
CDR3: CASSFSSGLTDTQYF
DNA: TGTGCCAGCAGCTTCTCTAGCGGGTTGACAGATACGCAGTATTTT

J: TRBJ2-7
size: few
D: .
V: TRBV10-3
CDR3: CAISESRGEQYF
DNA: TGTGCCATCAGTGAGTCCCGGGGCGAGCAGTACTTC

J: TRBJ2-5
size: .
D: .
V: TRBV7-5
CDR3: CVRSTGLASETQYF
DNA: TGTGTCAGAAGCACGGGACTAGCGAGTGAGACCCAGTACTTC

J: TRBJ2-3
size: .
D: .
V: TRBV27
CDR3: CASSPRGADTQYF
DNA: TGTGCCAGCAGCCCCCGAGGAGCAGATACGCAGTATTTT

J: TRBJ1-1
size: .
D: .
V: TRBV7-2
CDR3: CASSLWGETEAFF
DNA: TGTGCCAGCAGCTTATGGGGGGAAACTGAAGCTTTCTTT

J: TRBJ1-2
size: .
D: .
V: TRBV19
CDR3: CASNTLRGGTYGYTF
DNA: TGTGCCAGTAACACTCTTCGCGGGGGGACCTATGGCTACACCTTC

J: TRBJ2-1
size: .
D: TRBD2
V: TRBV9
CDR3: CASSVGLAGYNEQFF
DNA: TGTGCCAGCAGCGTAGGGCTAGCGGGATACAATGAGCAGTTCTTC

J: TRBJ2-3
size: .
D: TRBD2
V: TRBV7-9
CDR3: CASTTGRVAGTESTDTQYF
DNA: TGTGCCAGCACCACCGGTCGGGTAGCGGGCACCGAAAGCACAGATACGCAGTATTTT

J: TRBJ2-1
size: .
D: TRBD2
V: TRBV19
CDR3: CASRREGYNEQFF
DNA: TGTGCCAGCAGGCGGGAGGGGTACAATGAGCAGTTCTTC

J: TRBJ2-3
size: .
D: TRBD2
V: TRBV7-2
CDR3: CASSLGGGAGGTDTQYF
DNA: TGTGCCAGCAGCTTAGGGGGGGGAGCCGGCGGGACAGATACGCAGTATTTT

J: TRBJ1-1
size: .
D: TRBD1
V: TRBV6-5
CDR3: CASATGGTEAFF
DNA: TGTGCCAGCGCAACAGGGGGCACTGAAGCTTTCTTT

J: TRBJ2-7
size: .
D: TRBD1
V: TRBV11-2
CDR3: CASSLVDRGYEQYF
DNA: TGTGCCAGCAGCTTAGTGGACAGGGGATACGAGCAGTACTTC

J: TRBJ2-7
size: .
D: TRBD2
V: TRBV18
CDR3: CASSPVPSGAYEQYF
DNA: TGTGCCAGCTCACCCGTGCCTAGCGGTGCCTACGAGCAGTACTTC

J: TRBJ1-5
size: .
D: TRBD1
V: TRBV30
CDR3: CAWSRDSLEPQHF
DNA: TGTGCCTGGAGTAGGGACAGCCTCGAGCCCCAGCATTTT

J: TRBJ2-3
size: .
D: .
V: TRBV30
CDR3: CAWSRGFGTDTQYF
DNA: TGTGCCTGGAGTAGAGGGTTCGGCACAGATACGCAGTATTTT